This T cell receptor beta chain came from a study of blood T cell repertoires in COVID-19. Across the study: Nucleic acid was either cDNA or gDNA, and it came from T cells, B-cell-depleted T cells, or PBMCs.

Looked up from germline, CDR1 is SGHTA and CDR2 is FQGNSA. J was trimmed by 2 bases and V by 1 base; bases with no gene match: 8. The CDR3 spans 16 residues. Per the original methods: For nucleated cells, counts were estimated from reference gene primer amplification. Profiled with immunoSEQ multiplex PCR; TCRdb holds only in-frame clones, not every one. From that table come the V and J calls and clone size; the DNA was used to work out D and trimming. The sample has about 62,000 clones; 92% are singletons. The count of this clone is one. The sample comprised peripheral blood. The clonotype was recovered from a human donor in a cohort sampled during active COVID-19. This chain connects TRBV7-2 to TRBJ2-7, with TRBD1 matching 7 bases. The CDR3 loop is CASSLVGGQSAYEQYF. CDR3 sequence (DNA): TGTGCCAGCAGCTTAGTAGGGGGACAGTCAGCCTACGAGCAGTACTTC. The full variable domain, completed using reference TRBV7-2 and TRBJ2-7, is GAGVSQSPSNKVTEKGKDVELRCDPISGHTALYWYRQSLGQGLEFLIYFQGNSAPDKSGLPSDRFSAERTGGSVSTLTIQRTQQEDSAVYLCASSLVGGQSAYEQYFGPGTRLTVT.